This T cell receptor beta chain was sequenced for a study of blood T cell repertoires in COVID-19. Study in general: Samples representing acute and convalescent COVID-19 were sourced from the United States, Italy and Spain. T cells, B-cell-depleted T cells, or PBMCs supplied cDNA or gDNA.

Germline CDR1 reads KGHSH; CDR2 reads LQKENI. Trimming removed 3 bases from V and 5 bases from J; junction bases left unmatched: 2. The CDR3 has 15 amino acids. All enrollees were roughly 18 to 100 years old and from under 25 US areas. Authors' methods: Reference gene primer amplification in the assay estimated nucleated cell counts. Assay: immunoSEQ multiplex PCR; the TCRdb copy retains only in-frame clones and omits some. The DNA was the basis for D and trimming; V, J and clone size are from that table. The table records about 220,000 clones, around 90% of them present only once. The chain carries TRBV18 and TRBJ2-1; 12 nucleotides line up with TRBD2. Sequencing was done on a sample of PBMCs or T cells enriched from blood (not recorded which). The clonotype was recovered from a woman aged 25 to 45 with acute COVID-19. CDR3 sequence reads: CASSPTSGGNNEQFF. Here the CDR3 DNA reads TGTGCCAGCTCACCGACTAGCGGGGGAAACAATGAGCAGTTCTTC.